This T cell receptor beta chain was sequenced during a study of immune heterogeneity within non-small cell lung tumors (dated by TCRdb to the late 2010s). A note on the overall study: By histology, the tumors included roughly 9 non-squamous carcinomas, several squamous cell carcinomas and 1 tumor not otherwise specified. Whole-exome sequencing, RNA-seq and TCR beta repertoire sequencing were combined for multiple spatially distinct regions from each NSCLC tumor so that intratumoral immune heterogeneity could be examined. TCR repertoires were analyzed from 57 tumor loci of around 15 patients, while transcriptome data covered only 40 to 50 loci from approximately eleven patients. For mutant peptides 8 to 11 amino acids long, netMHCpan-3.0 predicted neoantigen binding to the HLA alleles of each patient. Overall study results and their limits: High-frequency TCR beta clonotypes were largely distinct between individual patients. Within a patient, the same dominant CDR3B clonotypes appeared at multiple loci, but different tumor locations also contained unique high-frequency clones. Local T-cell repertoire clonality showed a statistically significant but moderate positive correlation with local tumor mutational burden (R about 0.35).

Trimming at the junction amounts to 8 bases on V and 4 bases on J, and the germline ends lie 17 bases apart. The CDR3 goes from the cysteine to the phenylalanine over 14 residues. Here the CDR3 DNA is all that survives: 42 bases in frame from base 1. CDR1 MNHNS and CDR2 SASEGT were looked up in the germline V gene. This clonotype appeared a few times. Its antigen target is currently unknown. No base quality information exists; no much larger clone differs at one position. Genomic DNA was extracted from bulk tumor tissue and used as the TCR template, and roughly 590 ng gDNA was amplified per sample. During surgery, multiple biopsies were taken from each primary tumor, with sampling sites spaced as far apart as possible within the tumor mass. The study cohort was described as untreated, and patients were newly diagnosed NSCLC cases undergoing curative surgery. The donors were 15 patients with newly diagnosed non-small cell lung cancer who were having surgery with curative intent. The resected tumor masses were reviewed by two independent pathologists. Only high-quality DNA and RNA samples were carried forward to sequencing.

The TCR beta CDR3 region was amplified with a multiplex PCR system, in which a first round of roughly 10 cycles was run using 32 V-gene forward and 13 J-gene reverse primers. The first PCR round was done with a QIAGEN Multiplex PCR Kit, and the primer sequences were filed in Chinese patent CN105087789A. A second PCR round added Illumina universal primers using the Phusion High-Fidelity PCR Kit. Paired-end sequencing of TCR libraries was carried out on the Illumina HiSeq X Ten platform at a read length of 151 bp. The published analysis was carried out like this. Reads lacking multiplex PCR primers were removed with Cutadapt, read pairs were merged with PEAR, and CDR3 regions were called with MiXCR default settings. Repertoire diversity used Shannon entropy, and clonality was computed as one minus Shannon entropy divided by ln of productive unique sequence count. A clonotype counted as a dominant or high-frequency T-cell clone when its frequency was 0.5% or higher. Starting from the raw public reads, TCRdb applied fastp trimming at Q25, assembled clones with MiXCR and retained in-frame beta chains. Records with the same CDR3 protein are collapsed into one entry carrying the most frequent genes and DNA. TCRdb's processing, not the authors', yielded these V and J calls. The sample data list roughly 3,000 distinct CDR3 sequences, and approximately 25% of these were observed just once. The top ten constitute around 15% of the sample.

Specimen: lung tumor tissue. This TCR was recovered from a female donor with non-small cell lung cancer. The chain joins TRBV6-1 to TRBJ1-1; no confident D gene assignment can be made. In nucleotides, the sequence is TGTGCCAGCCAAGATAAAAGGGTCGGCACTGAAGCTTTCTTT. Its translation is CASQDKRVGTEAFF.